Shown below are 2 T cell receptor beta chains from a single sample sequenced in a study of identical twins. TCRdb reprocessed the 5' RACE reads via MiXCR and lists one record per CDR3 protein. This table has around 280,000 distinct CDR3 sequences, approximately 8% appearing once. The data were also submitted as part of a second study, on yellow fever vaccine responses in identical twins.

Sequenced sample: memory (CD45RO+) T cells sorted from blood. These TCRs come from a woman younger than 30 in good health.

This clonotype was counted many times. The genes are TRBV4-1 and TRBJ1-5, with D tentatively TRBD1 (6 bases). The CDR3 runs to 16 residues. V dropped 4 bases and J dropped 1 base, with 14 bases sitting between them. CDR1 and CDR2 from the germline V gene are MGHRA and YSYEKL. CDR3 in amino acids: CASSPQGGKSNQPQHF. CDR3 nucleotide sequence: TGCGCCAGCAGCCCACAGGGAGGGAAAAGCAATCAGCCCCAGCATTTT.

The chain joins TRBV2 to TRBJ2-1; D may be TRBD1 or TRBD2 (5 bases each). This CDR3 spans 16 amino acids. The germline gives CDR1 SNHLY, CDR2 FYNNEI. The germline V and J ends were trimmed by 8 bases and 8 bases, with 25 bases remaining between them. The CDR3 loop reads CASPKPDSGHPHEQFF. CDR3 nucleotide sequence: TGTGCCAGCCCTAAACCAGACAGCGGCCACCCCCATGAGCAGTTCTTC. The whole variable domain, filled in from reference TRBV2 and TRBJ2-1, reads EPEVTQTPSHQVTQMGQEVILRCVPISNHLYFYWYRQILGQKVEFLVSFYNNEISEKSEIFDDQFSVERPDGSNFTLKIRSTKLEDSAMYFCASPKPDSGHPHEQFFGPGTRLTVL.